These 15 T cell receptor beta chains came from one sample sequenced in a study of blood T cells in healthy people across ages (dated by TCRdb to the mid-2010s). The method behind the library was 5' RACE. Sequencing took place on an Illumina HiSeq 2500. A second PCR of roughly 7 to 12 cycles was run with a J-beta primer mix and a sample-barcoded 5' primer. Through fastp at Q25 and MiXCR, TCRdb rebuilt clones from the public reads, retaining in-frame beta chains. Each record represents a unique CDR3 protein, reported with the most common genes and DNA among its rows. The sample includes about 970,000 distinct CDR3 sequences, with approximately 50% observed a single time. The ten most abundant clones make up about a fifth of the sample. Sequencing was carried out using blood. These receptors were obtained from an older woman in good health.

The chain carries TRBV28 and TRBJ1-2; a possible D gene is TRBD1 (6 bases). Germline loops: CDR1 MDHEN, CDR2 SYDVKM. V was cut by 5 bases and J by 7 bases, with 14 bases left in between. This CDR3 spans 13 amino acids. Here the CDR3 DNA reads TGTGCCAGCAGTAGGACAGACGGTGGTGGCTACACCTTC. It is translated as CASSRTDGGGYTF.

At least ten counts were recorded for this clonotype. V and J are TRBV27 and TRBJ2-3, with no clear D. The length of the CDR3 is 12 residues. CDR1 and CDR2 (germline): MNHEY, SMNVEV (reference sequence). V was trimmed by 8 bases and J by 0 bases, leaving 6 bases between them. The CDR3 reads CASGTSTDTQYF. The CDR3 DNA is TGTGCCAGCGGCACCAGCACAGATACGCAGTATTTT.

The V call is TRBV6-1, the J call TRBJ1-2; 7 nucleotides align to TRBD1. CDR1 and CDR2 from the germline V gene are MNHNS and SASEGT. The CDR3 consists of 17 residues. V lost 8 bases, J lost 2 bases, and 17 bases stayed unmatched. Written as DNA, the CDR3 is TGTGCCAGCGGACTAGTTGGGACAGAGAAGCCCAACTATGGCTACACCTTC. Amino acid sequence: CASGLVGTEKPNYGYTF.

This clonotype was recorded a few times. This sequence joins TRBV7-9 and TRBJ1-2; 7 bases align to TRBD1. The ends lost 5 bases at V and 2 bases at J; junction bases unmatched: 8. Looked up from germline, CDR1 is SEHNR and CDR2 is FQNEAQ (reference sequence). This CDR3 contains 15 residues. This CDR3 is CASSPAGGANYGYTF. The CDR3 DNA sequence: TGTGCCAGCAGCCCAGCAGGGGGTGCCAACTATGGCTACACCTTC.

This clonotype was seen a few times. The CDR3, as DNA: TGTGCCAGCAGCGACAGCGGGAGCGGGATTCAGTACTTC. Encoded protein: CASSDSGSGIQYF. This chain joins TRBV9 and TRBJ2-5; 8 bases match TRBD2. The CDR3 has 13 amino acids. Looked up from germline, CDR1 is SGDLS and CDR2 is YYNGEE. Trimming cost V 3 bases and J 11 bases; bases outside gene matches: 9.

The DNA of the CDR3 is TGTGCCAGCAGTGAATTAGGTGGCACAGATACGCAGTATTTT. Translation gives CASSELGGTDTQYF. V usage is TRBV2 and J usage is TRBJ2-3; D uncertain. Trimming removed 2 bases from V and 1 base from J, with 7 bases in between. The germline CDR1 and CDR2 sequences are SNHLY and FYNNEI. The CDR3 has 14 amino acids.

This rearrangement joins TRBV5-6 to TRBJ1-2; weak D call: TRBD1 (5 bases). Germline CDR1 and CDR2: SGHDT and YYEEEE. Trimming removed 6 bases at V and 4 bases at J, with 16 bases between. The CDR3 runs to 14 residues. CDR3 region: CASTGDLDFYGYTF. The DNA of the CDR3 is TGTGCCAGCACCGGGGACCTGGATTTCTATGGCTACACCTTC. Drawing the rest from reference TRBV5-6 and TRBJ1-2, the complete variable domain is DAGVTQSPTHLIKTRGQQVTLRCSPKSGHDTVSWYQQALGQGPQFIFQYYEEEERQRGNFPDRFSGHQFPNYSSELNVNALLLGDSALYLCASTGDLDFYGYTFGSGTRLTVV.

Here the CDR3 DNA reads TGTGCCAGCAGTCCCCCGGGACAGGGGGCCAGAGAGACCCAGTACTTC. As protein: CASSPPGQGARETQYF. V is TRBV28 and J is TRBJ2-5, with 12 bases identical to TRBD1. Looked up from germline, CDR1 is MDHEN and CDR2 is SYDVKM. V trimming: 5 bases; J trimming: 4 bases; junction bases outside the gene matches: 8. The CDR3 is 16 amino acids.

The J gene is TRBJ2-3, the V gene TRBV12-3 or TRBV12-4, with D perhaps TRBD1 (6 bases). The CDR3 sequence is 14 residues long. Between the trimmed V and J ends, which lost 6 bases and 4 bases, there was a span of 14 bases. CDR3 residues: CASSFKRGSDTQYF. In nucleotides, the CDR3 is TGTGCCAGCAGCTTCAAGAGGGGGTCAGATACGCAGTATTTT.

This clonotype was observed a few times. V and J are TRBV27 and TRBJ2-7; no clear D gene. This CDR3 has 12 amino acids. Germline CDR1 is MNHEY and CDR2 is SMNVEV (reference sequence). V was shortened by 6 bases and J by 1 base, with 7 bases between the two germline ends. The CDR3 sequence is CASRLNSYEQYF. For the CDR3, the DNA is TGTGCCAGCAGACTCAATTCCTACGAGCAGTACTTC.

The DNA of the CDR3 is TGTGCCAGCTCACCGCTCGGTAGATCCCCCTTGGAGACCCAGTACTTC. It specifies CASSPLGRSPLETQYF. The rearrangement joins TRBV18 to TRBJ2-5; D is ambiguous. The CDR3 runs 16 residues. The V gene lost 3 bases and the J gene lost 5 bases, with 19 bases spanning the gap. Per the germline V gene, CDR1 is KGHSH and CDR2 is LQKENI.

CDR3 nucleotide sequence: TGTGCCAGCAGCCAAGATCTCAGGGAATCCTACGAGCAGTACTTC. Protein sequence: CASSQDLRESYEQYF. This chain links TRBV3-1 with TRBJ2-7, with a weak D call TRBD1 (5 bases). V shed 0 bases and J shed 1 base, with 10 bases lying between them. Germline CDR1 and CDR2: LGHDT and YNNKEL (reference sequence). The CDR3 runs to 15 residues.

The chain couples TRBV4-1 to TRBJ2-1; a possible D gene is TRBD2 (5 bases). V was shortened by 1 base and J by 2 bases, with 15 bases between the two germline ends. The length of the CDR3 is 17 residues. Germline CDR1 reads MGHRA; CDR2 reads YSYEKL. The CDR3 DNA sequence: TGCGCCAGCAGCCAAGTAAGGCTAGCCGAAACCTACAATGAGCAGTTCTTC. Encoded protein: CASSQVRLAETYNEQFF.

J is TRBJ2-3 and V is TRBV12-3 or TRBV12-4; weak D call: TRBD2 (5 bases). This CDR3 has 16 residues. Trimming shortened V by 0 bases and J by 2 bases, and 12 bases separated the two germline ends. The CDR3 is CASSLAQRRYTDTQYF. CDR3 sequence (DNA): TGTGCCAGCAGTTTAGCGCAGCGGAGATACACAGATACGCAGTATTTT.

The chain carries TRBV10-3 and TRBJ1-4; 10 bases are shared with TRBD1. The CDR3 runs to 15 residues. Germline loops: CDR1 ENHRY, CDR2 SYGVKD. V was pared by 6 bases and J by 2 bases, with 3 bases of the junction left unmatched. The CDR3 spells CAIRRTGGTNEKLFF. In nucleotides, the CDR3 is TGTGCCATCAGAAGGACAGGGGGGACTAATGAAAAACTGTTTTTT.